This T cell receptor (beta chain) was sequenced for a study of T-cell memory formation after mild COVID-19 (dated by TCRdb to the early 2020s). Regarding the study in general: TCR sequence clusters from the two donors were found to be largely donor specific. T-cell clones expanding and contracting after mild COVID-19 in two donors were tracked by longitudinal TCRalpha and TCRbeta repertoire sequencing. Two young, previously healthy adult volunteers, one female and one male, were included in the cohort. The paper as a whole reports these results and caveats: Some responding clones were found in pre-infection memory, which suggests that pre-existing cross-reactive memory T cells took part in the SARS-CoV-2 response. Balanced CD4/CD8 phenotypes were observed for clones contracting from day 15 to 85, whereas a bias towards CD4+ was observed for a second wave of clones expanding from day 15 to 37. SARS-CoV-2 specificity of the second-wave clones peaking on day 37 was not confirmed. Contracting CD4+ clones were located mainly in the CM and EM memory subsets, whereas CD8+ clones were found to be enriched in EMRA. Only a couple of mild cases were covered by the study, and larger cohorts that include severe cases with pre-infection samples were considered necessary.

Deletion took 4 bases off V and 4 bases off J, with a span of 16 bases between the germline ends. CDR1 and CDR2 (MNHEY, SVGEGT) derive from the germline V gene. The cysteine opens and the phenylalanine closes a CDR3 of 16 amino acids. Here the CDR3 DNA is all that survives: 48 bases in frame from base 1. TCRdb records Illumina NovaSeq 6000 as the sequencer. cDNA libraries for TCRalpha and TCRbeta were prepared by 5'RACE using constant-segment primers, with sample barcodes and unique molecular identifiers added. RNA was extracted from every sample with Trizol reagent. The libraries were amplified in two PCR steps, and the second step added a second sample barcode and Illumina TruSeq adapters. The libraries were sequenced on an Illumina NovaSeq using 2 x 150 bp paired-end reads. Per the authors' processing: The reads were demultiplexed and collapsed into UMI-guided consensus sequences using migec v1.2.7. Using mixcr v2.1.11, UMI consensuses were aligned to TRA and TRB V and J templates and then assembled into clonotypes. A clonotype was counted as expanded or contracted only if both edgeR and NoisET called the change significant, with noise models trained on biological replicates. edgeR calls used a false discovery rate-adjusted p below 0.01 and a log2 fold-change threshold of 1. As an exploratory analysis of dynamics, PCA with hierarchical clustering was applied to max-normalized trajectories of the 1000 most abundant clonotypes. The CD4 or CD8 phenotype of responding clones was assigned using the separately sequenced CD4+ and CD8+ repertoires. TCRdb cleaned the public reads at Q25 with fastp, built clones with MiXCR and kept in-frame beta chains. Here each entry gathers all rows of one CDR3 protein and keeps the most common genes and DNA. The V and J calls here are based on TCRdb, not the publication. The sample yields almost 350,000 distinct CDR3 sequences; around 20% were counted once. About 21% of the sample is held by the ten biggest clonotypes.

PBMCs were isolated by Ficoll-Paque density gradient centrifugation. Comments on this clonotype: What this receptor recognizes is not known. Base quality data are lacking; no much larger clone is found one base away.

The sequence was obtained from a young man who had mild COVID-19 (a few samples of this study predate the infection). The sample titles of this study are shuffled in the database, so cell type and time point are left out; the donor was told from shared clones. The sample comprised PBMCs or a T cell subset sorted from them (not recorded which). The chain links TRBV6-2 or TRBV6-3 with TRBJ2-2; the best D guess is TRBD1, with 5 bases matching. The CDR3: CASSFPQKQATGELFF. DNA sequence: TGTGCCAGCAGTTTCCCCCAAAAACAGGCCACCGGGGAGCTGTTTTTT.